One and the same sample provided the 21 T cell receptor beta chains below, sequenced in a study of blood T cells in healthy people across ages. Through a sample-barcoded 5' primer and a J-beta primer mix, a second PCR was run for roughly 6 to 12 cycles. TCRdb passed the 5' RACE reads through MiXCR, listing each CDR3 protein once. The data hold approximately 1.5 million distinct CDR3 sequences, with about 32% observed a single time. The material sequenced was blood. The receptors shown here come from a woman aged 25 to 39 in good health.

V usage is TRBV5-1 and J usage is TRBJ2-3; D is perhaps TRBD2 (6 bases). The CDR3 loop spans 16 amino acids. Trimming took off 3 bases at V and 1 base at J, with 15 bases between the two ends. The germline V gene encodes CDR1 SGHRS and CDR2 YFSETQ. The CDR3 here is CASSWGTGGGTDTQYF. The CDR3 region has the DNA TGCGCCAGCAGCTGGGGGACCGGAGGGGGCACAGATACGCAGTATTTT.

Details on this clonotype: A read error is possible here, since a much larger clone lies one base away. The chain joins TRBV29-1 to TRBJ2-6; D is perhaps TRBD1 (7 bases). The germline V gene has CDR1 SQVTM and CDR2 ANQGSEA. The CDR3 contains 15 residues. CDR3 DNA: TGCAGCGTCGGGGACAGCCCTGGAGGGGCCAGCGTCCTGACTTTC. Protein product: CSVGDSPGGASVLTF.

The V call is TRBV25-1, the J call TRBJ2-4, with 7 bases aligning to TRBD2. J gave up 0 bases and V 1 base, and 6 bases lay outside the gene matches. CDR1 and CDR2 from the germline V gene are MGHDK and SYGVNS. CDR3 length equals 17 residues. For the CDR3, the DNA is TGTGCCAGCAGTGAATGGGGGGGTTTTCTAGCCAAAAACATTCAGTACTTC. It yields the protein CASSEWGGFLAKNIQYF.

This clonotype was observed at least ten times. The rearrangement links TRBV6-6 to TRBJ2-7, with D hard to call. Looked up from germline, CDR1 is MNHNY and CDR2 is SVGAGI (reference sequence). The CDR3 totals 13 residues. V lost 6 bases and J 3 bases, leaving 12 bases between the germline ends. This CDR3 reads CASRTGRLYEQYF. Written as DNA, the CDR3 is TGTGCCAGCAGGACCGGACGGCTCTACGAGCAGTACTTC.

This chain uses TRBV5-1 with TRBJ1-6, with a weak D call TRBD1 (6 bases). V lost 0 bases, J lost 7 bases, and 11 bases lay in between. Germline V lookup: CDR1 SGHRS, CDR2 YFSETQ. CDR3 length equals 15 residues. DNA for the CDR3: TGCGCCAGCAGCTTGGACAGGGCGGGAAATTCACCCCTCCACTTT. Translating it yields CASSLDRAGNSPLHF.

The CDR3 region is CASSSGIAGQNSDEQFF. The CDR3 coding sequence is TGTGCCAGCAGCTCCGGAATAGCGGGGCAGAATTCCGATGAGCAGTTCTTC. This rearrangement joins TRBV7-9 to TRBJ2-1, with 8 bases that match TRBD2. The CDR3 consists of 17 residues. Germline loops: CDR1 SEHNR, CDR2 FQNEAQ (reference sequence). J was trimmed by 8 bases and V by 4 bases; bases with no gene match: 16. Full variable domain (rest looked up from reference TRBV7-9 and TRBJ2-1): DTGVSQNPRHKITKRGQNVTFRCDPISEHNRLYWYRQTLGQGPEFLTYFQNEAQLEKSRLLSDRFSAERPKGSFSTLEIQRTEQGDSAMYLCASSSGIAGQNSDEQFFGPGTRLTVL.

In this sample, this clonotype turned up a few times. This CDR3 reads CASSLGRAFNMNTEAFF. DNA of the CDR3: TGCGCCAGCAGCCTGGGTCGAGCATTTAACATGAACACTGAAGCTTTCTTT. The J gene is TRBJ1-1, the V gene TRBV4-1; no firm D call. CDR1 is MGHRA and CDR2 is YSYEKL in the germline V gene. V lost 4 bases and J lost 0, with 18 bases in between. The CDR3 extends over 17 amino acids.

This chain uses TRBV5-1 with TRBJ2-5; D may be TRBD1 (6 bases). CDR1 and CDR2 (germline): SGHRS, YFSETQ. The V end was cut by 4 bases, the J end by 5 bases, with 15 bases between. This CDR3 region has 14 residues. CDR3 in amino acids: CASSTRAGDETQYF. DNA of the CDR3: TGCGCCAGCAGCACCCGGGCAGGGGACGAGACCCAGTACTTC. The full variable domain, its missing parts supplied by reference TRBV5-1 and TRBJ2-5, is KAGVTQTPRYLIKTRGQQVTLSCSPISGHRSVSWYQQTPGQGLQFLFEYFSETQRNKGNFPGRFSGRQFSNSRSEMNVSTLELGDSALYLCASSTRAGDETQYFGPGTRLLVL.

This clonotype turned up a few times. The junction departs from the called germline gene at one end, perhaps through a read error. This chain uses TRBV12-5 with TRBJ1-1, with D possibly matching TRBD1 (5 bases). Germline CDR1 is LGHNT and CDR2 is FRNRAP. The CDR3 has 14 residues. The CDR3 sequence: CASGSLGLNTEAFF. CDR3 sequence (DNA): TGCGCTAGTGGTTCCCTGGGGCTTAACACTGAAGCTTTCTTT.

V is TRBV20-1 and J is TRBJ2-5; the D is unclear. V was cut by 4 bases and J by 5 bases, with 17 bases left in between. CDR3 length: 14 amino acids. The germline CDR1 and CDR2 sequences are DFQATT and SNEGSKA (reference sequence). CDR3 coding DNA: TGCAGTGCTATGGGCGGTGGAACACTGGAGACCCAGTACTTC. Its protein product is CSAMGGGTLETQYF.

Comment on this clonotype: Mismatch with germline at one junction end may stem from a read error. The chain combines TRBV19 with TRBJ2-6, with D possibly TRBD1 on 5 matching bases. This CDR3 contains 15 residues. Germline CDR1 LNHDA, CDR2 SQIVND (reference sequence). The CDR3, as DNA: TGTGCCAGTAGTATAGTCGGGCCTGGGGCCAGCGTCCTGACTTTC. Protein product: CASSIVGPGASVLTF.

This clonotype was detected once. CDR3: CASSRGPPSTDTQYF. CDR3 nucleotide sequence: TGTGCCAGCAGCCGGGGGCCCCCTAGCACAGATACGCAGTATTTT. This chain links TRBV7-3 with TRBJ2-3; the D gene could be TRBD1 or TRBD2 (6 bases each). CDR3 length equals 15 residues. Trimming removed 5 bases from V and 0 bases from J, with 12 bases in between. Germline lookup yields CDR1 SGHTA and CDR2 FQGTGA.

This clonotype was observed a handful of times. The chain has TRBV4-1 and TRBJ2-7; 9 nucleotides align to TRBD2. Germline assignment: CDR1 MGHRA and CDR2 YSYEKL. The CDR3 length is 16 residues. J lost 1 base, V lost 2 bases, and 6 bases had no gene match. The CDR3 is CASSQRASGVSYEQYF. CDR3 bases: TGCGCCAGCAGCCAAAGGGCTAGCGGGGTATCCTACGAGCAGTACTTC.

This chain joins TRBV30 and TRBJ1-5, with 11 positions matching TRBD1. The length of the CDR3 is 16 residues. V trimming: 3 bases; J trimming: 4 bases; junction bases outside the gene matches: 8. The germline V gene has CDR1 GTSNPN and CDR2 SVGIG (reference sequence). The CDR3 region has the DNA TGTGCCTGGAGACCCTCCGGGACAGGGGGAAATCAGCCCCAGCATTTT. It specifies CAWRPSGTGGNQPQHF.

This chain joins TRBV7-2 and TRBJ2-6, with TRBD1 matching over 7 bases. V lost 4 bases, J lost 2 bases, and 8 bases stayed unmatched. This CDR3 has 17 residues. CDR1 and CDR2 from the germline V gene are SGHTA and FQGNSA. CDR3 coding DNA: TGTGCCAGCAGCTCGGGACAGCTCCGTCCTGGGGCCAACGTCCTGACTTTC. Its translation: CASSSGQLRPGANVLTF. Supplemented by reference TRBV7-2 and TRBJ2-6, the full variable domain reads GAGVSQSPSNKVTEKGKDVELRCDPISGHTALYWYRQSLGQGLEFLIYFQGNSAPDKSGLPSDRFSAERTGGSVSTLTIQRTQQEDSAVYLCASSSGQLRPGANVLTFGAGSRLTVL.

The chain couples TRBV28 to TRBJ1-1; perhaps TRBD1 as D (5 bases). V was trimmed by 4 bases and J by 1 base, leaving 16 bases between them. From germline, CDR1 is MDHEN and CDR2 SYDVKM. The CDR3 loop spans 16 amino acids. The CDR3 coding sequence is TGTGCCAGCAGTTCACTTGGGACGTGGGGGAACACTGAAGCTTTCTTT. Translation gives CASSSLGTWGNTEAFF.

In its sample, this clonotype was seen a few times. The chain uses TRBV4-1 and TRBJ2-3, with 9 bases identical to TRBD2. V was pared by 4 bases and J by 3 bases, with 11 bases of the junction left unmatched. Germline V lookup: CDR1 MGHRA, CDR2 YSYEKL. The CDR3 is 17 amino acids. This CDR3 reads CASSPRGGARGTDTQYF. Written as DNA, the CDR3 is TGCGCCAGCAGCCCCCGCGGGGGGGCGCGGGGGACAGATACGCAGTATTTT.

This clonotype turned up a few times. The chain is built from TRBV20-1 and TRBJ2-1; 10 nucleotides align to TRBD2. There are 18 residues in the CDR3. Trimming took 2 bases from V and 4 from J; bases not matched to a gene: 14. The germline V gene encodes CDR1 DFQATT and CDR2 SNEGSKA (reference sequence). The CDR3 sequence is CSARPPGVLAGAYNEQFF. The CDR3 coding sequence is TGCAGTGCTAGACCCCCGGGGGTTCTAGCGGGGGCTTACAATGAGCAGTTCTTC.

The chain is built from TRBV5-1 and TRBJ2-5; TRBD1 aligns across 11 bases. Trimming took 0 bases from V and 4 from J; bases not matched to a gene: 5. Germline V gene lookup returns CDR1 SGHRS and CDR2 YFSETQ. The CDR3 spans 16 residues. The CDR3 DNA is TGCGCCAGCAGCTTGGATGGGACAGGGGGTCGAGAGACCCAGTACTTC. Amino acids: CASSLDGTGGRETQYF.

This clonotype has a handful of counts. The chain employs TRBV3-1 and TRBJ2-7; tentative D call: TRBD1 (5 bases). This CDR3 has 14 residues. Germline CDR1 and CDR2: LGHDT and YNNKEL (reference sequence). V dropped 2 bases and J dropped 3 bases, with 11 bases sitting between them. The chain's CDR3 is CASSQRGLVYEQYF. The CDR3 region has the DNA TGTGCCAGCAGCCAAAGGGGATTGGTCTACGAGCAGTACTTC.

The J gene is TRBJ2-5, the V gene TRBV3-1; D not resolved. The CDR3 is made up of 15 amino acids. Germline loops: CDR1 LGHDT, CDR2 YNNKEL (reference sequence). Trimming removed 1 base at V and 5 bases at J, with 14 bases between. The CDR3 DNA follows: TGTGCCAGCAGCCAAGGATGGTCCCCTGTGGAGACCCAGTACTTC. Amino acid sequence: CASSQGWSPVETQYF.